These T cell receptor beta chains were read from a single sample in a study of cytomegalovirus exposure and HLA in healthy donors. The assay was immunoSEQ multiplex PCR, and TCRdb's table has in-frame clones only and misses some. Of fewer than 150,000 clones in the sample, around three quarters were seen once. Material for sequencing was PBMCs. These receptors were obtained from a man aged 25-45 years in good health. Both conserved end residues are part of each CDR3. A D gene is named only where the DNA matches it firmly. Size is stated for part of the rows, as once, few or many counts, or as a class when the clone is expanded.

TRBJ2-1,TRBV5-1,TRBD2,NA,CASSFGRAVDEQFF,TGCGCCAGCAGCTTTGGGAGGGCGGTCGATGAGCAGTTCTTC
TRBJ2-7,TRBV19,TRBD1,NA,CASSPGQGRYEQYF,TGTGCCAGTAGCCCAGGACAGGGACGCTACGAGCAGTACTTC
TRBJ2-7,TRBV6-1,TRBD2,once,CASTGTSGIYEQYF,TGTGCCAGCACCGGGACTAGCGGAATCTACGAGCAGTACTTC
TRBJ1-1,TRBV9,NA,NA,CASSVSSGEAFF,TGTGCCAGCAGCGTCTCTTCAGGTGAGGCTTTCTTT
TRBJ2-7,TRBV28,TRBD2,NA,CASRGTSGSDEQYF,TGTGCCAGCAGGGGGACTAGCGGGAGCGACGAGCAGTACTTC
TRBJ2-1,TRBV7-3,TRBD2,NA,CASSTGTSGYNEQFF,TGTGCCAGCAGCACTGGGACTAGCGGATACAATGAGCAGTTCTTC
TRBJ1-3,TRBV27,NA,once,CASSSHKQGLSGNTIYF,TGTGCCAGCAGTTCTCATAAACAGGGCCTCTCTGGAAACACCATATATTTT
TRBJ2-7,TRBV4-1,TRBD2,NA,CASSQQTSGRYEQYF,TGCGCCAGCAGCCAGCAGACTAGCGGGAGATACGAGCAGTACTTC
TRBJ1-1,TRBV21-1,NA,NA,CASSPDRYLDEAFF,TGTGCCAGCAGCCCCGACAGGTACCTTGATGAAGCTTTCTTT
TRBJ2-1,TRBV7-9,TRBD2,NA,CASEASGRIEQFF,TGTGCCAGCGAAGCTAGCGGGAGAATTGAGCAGTTCTTC
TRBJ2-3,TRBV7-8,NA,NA,CASSLVGTRTDTQYF,TGTGCCAGCAGCTTAGTCGGGACTCGTACAGATACGCAGTATTTT
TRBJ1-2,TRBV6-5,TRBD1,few,CASSYGDRVAGYTF,TGTGCCAGCAGTTACGGGGACAGGGTCGCTGGCTACACCTTC
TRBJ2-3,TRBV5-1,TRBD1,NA,CASSLTNRGSTDTQYF,TGCGCCAGCAGCCTGACTAACAGGGGAAGCACAGATACGCAGTATTTT
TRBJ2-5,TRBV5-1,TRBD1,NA,CASSPGTGDETQYF,TGCGCCAGCAGCCCCGGGACAGGGGATGAGACCCAGTACTTC
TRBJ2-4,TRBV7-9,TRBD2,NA,CASSLISGRQNIQYF,TGTGCCAGCAGCTTAATTTCCGGGAGGCAAAACATTCAGTACTTC
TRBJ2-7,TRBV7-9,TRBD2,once,CASSHWRGLGEQYF,TGTGCCAGCAGCCACTGGCGGGGGTTGGGTGAGCAGTACTTC
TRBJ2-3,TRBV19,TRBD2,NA,CASMGRRERTDTQYF,TGTGCCAGTATGGGGCGGCGGGAGCGGACAGATACGCAGTATTTT
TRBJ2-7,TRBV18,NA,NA,CASSPSAGNSYEQYF,TGTGCCAGCTCACCCTCGGCGGGAAACTCCTACGAGCAGTACTTC
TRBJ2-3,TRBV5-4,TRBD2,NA,CASSSGTSGRAIGDTQYF,TGTGCCAGCAGCTCCGGGACTAGCGGGAGGGCCATCGGAGATACGCAGTATTTT
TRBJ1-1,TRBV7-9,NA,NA,CASSLSTEAFF,TGTGCCAGCAGCTTGAGCACTGAAGCTTTCTTT
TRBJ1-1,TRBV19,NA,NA,CASSIQGLATEAFF,TGTGCCAGTAGTATCCAGGGACTGGCCACTGAAGCTTTCTTT
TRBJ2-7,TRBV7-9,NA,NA,CASSLDGGNEQYF,TGTGCCAGCAGCTTGGACGGGGGAAACGAGCAGTACTTC
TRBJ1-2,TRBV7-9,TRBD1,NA,CASSSGQGAYGYTF,TGTGCCAGCAGCTCGGGACAGGGGGCCTATGGCTACACCTTC
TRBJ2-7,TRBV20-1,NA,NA,CSADSHYEQYF,TGCAGTGCCGACAGCCACTACGAGCAGTACTTC
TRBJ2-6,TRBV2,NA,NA,CASSVEGSGANVLTF,TGTGCCAGCAGTGTCGAAGGGAGTGGGGCCAACGTCCTGACTTTC
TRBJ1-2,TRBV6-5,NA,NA,CASTQGHGYTF,TGTGCCAGCACCCAGGGGCACGGCTACACCTTC
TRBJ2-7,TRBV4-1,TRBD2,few,CASSQVLTSDYEQYF,TGCGCCAGCAGCCAAGTCCTGACTAGCGACTACGAGCAGTACTTC
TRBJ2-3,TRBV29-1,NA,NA,CSVAVRELTDTQYF,TGCAGCGTTGCGGTGCGGGAACTCACAGATACGCAGTATTTT
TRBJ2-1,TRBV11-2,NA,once,CASSRQNEQFF,TGTGCCAGCAGCCGTCAGAATGAGCAGTTCTTC
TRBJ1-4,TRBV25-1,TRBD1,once,CASSTRGPGTEFEKLFF,TGTGCCAGCAGTACCCGAGGCCCCGGGACAGAATTTGAAAAACTGTTTTTT
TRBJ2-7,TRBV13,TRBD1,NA,CASSTRTGDFGTYEQYF,TGTGCCAGCAGCACCCGGACAGGGGATTTCGGGACCTACGAGCAGTACTTC
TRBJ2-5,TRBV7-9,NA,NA,CASSNRDKETQYF,TGTGCCAGCAGCAACCGGGACAAAGAGACCCAGTACTTC
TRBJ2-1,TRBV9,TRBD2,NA,CASSVEGLADNEQFF,TGTGCCAGCAGCGTAGAGGGGCTAGCGGACAATGAGCAGTTCTTC
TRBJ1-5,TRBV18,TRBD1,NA,CASSPSTGGIHQPQHF,TGTGCCAGCTCCCCGTCGACAGGGGGGATCCATCAGCCCCAGCATTTT
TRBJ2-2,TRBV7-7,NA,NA,CASSYTETGELFF,TGTGCCAGCAGCTATACAGAGACCGGGGAGCTGTTTTTT
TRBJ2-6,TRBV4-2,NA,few,CASSQDGDSGGGANVLTF,TGTGCCAGCAGCCAAGATGGGGACTCAGGGGGTGGGGCCAACGTCCTGACTTTC
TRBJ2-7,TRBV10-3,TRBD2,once,CAISDHRTSGSYEQYF,TGTGCCATCAGTGACCATCGGACTAGCGGGAGCTACGAGCAGTACTTC
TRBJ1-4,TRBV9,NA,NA,CASSASGATNEKLFF,TGTGCCAGCAGCGCCAGCGGTGCAACTAATGAAAAACTGTTTTTT
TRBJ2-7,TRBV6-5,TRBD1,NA,CASSLGQDYEQYF,TGTGCCAGCAGTTTGGGACAGGACTACGAGCAGTACTTC
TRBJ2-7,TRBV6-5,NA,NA,CASTGGQSYEQYF,TGTGCCAGCACAGGCGGACAGTCCTACGAGCAGTACTTC
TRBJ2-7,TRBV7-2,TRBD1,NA,CASSPNAGTGAREQYF,TGTGCCAGCAGCCCCAACGCCGGGACAGGGGCCAGGGAGCAGTACTTC
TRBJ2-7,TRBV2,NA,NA,CASSERQGSGEQYF,TGTGCCAGCAGTGAAAGGCAGGGTAGTGGCGAGCAGTACTTC
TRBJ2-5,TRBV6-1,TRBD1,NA,CASKRGTGRGETQYF,TGTGCCAGCAAAAGGGGGACAGGGAGGGGAGAGACCCAGTACTTC
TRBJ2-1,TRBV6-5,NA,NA,CASSYSTQNSYNEQFF,TGTGCCAGCAGTTACTCGACTCAGAACTCCTACAATGAGCAGTTCTTC
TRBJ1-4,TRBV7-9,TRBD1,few,CSSSLGGQFNEKLFF,TGTTCCAGCAGCTTAGGGGGACAGTTTAATGAAAAACTGTTTTTT
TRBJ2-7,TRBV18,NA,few,CASSPSIRNEQYF,TGTGCCAGCTCACCAAGTATCAGGAACGAGCAGTACTTC
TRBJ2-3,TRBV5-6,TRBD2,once,CASSRGTTNTQYF,TGTGCCAGCAGCCGAGGGACTACCAATACGCAGTATTTT
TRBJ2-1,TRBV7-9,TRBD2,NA,CASSYGGGGANEQFF,TGTGCCAGCAGCTATGGTGGGGGAGGGGCCAATGAGCAGTTCTTC
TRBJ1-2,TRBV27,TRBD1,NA,CASSPLGTGGYTF,TGTGCCAGCAGTCCCTTGGGGACAGGGGGCTACACCTTC
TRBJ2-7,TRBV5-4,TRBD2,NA,CASSGGLAGAYEQYF,TGTGCCAGCAGCGGGGGACTAGCGGGAGCCTACGAGCAGTACTTC
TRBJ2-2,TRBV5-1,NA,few,CASSPYRNTGELFF,TGCGCCAGCAGCCCTTACAGGAACACCGGGGAGCTGTTTTTT
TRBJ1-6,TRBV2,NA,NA,CASSERWGVYNSPLHF,TGTGCCAGCAGTGAAAGGTGGGGCGTCTATAATTCACCCCTCCACTTT
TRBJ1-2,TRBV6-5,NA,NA,CASTHGGGGYGYTF,TGTGCCAGCACCCACGGGGGGGGTGGCTATGGCTACACCTTC